Below, one T cell receptor (beta chain) is given with its context. The data stem from a study of blood T cell repertoires in COVID-19. Study information: Samples of COVID-19 (acute and convalescent) were obtained from the United States, Italy and Spain.

Germline loops: CDR1 SGHNT, CDR2 YYREEE (reference sequence). J lost 2 bases, V lost 0 bases, and 2 bases had no gene match. The CDR3 loop spans 14 amino acids. The repertoire was sequenced with immunoSEQ multiplex PCR; TCRdb's copy has only in-frame clones and lacks some. The data show 100,000 to 150,000 clones, roughly 90% seen once. The source is a man in his 70s who had recovered from COVID-19. The chain uses TRBV5-4 and TRBJ2-7, with TRBD2 matching 7 bases. Material for sequencing was peripheral blood. CDR3 sequence: CASSLDAGAYEQYF. The CDR3 DNA follows: TGTGCCAGCAGCTTGGACGCGGGAGCCTACGAGCAGTACTTC.